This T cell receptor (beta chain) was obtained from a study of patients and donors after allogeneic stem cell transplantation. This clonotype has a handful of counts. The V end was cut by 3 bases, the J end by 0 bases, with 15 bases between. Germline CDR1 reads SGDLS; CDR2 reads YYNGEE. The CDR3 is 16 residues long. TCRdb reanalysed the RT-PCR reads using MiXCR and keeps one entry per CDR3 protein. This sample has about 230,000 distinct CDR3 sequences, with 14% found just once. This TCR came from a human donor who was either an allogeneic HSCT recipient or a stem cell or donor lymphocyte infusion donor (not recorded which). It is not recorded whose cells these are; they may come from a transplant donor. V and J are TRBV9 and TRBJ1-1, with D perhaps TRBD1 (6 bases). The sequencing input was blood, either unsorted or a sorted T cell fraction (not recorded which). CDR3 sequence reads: CASSGEGGYMNTEAFF. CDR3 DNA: TGTGCCAGCAGCGGAGAGGGGGGGTACATGAACACTGAAGCTTTCTTT.